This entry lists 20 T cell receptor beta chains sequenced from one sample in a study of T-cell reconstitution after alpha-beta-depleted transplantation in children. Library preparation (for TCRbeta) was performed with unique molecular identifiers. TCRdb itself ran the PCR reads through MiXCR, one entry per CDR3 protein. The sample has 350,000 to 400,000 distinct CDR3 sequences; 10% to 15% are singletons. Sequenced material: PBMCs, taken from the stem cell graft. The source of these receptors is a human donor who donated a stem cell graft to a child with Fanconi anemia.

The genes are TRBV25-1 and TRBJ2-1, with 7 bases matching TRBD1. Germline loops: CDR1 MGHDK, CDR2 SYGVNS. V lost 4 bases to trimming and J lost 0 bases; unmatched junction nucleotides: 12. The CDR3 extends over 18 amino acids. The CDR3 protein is CASSGHQNRGGSYNEQFF. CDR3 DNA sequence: TGTGCCAGCAGTGGACACCAAAACAGGGGTGGCTCCTACAATGAGCAGTTCTTC.

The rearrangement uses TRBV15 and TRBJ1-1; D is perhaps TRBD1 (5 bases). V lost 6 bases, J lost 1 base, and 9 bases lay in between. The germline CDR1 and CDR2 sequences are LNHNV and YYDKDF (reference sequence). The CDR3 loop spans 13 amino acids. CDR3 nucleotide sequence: TGTGCCACCAGTTGGGGACGGAACACTGAAGCTTTCTTT. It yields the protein CATSWGRNTEAFF.

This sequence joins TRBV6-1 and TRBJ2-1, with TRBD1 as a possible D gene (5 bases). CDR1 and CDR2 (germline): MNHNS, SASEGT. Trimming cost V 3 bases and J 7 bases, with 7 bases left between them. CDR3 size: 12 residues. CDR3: CASSDQGNEQFF. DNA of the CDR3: TGTGCCAGCAGTGATCAGGGAAATGAGCAGTTCTTC.

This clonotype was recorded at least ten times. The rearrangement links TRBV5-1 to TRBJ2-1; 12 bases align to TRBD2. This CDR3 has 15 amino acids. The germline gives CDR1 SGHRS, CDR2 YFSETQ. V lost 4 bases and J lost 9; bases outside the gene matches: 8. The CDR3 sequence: CASSLSSGGASEQFF. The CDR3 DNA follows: TGCGCCAGCAGCCTCTCTAGCGGGGGGGCATCTGAGCAGTTCTTC.

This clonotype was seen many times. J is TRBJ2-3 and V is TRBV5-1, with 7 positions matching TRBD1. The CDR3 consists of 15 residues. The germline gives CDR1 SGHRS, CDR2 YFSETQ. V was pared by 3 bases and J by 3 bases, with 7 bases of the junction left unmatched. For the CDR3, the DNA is TGCGCCAGCAGCTCCGGGACAGTAATAACAGATACGCAGTATTTT. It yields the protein CASSSGTVITDTQYF.

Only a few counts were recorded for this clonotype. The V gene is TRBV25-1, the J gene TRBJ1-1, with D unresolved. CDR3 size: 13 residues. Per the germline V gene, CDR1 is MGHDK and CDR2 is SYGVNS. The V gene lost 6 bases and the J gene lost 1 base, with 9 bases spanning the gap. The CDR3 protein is CASRFEQNTEAFF. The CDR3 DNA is TGTGCCAGCAGGTTTGAACAGAACACTGAAGCTTTCTTT.

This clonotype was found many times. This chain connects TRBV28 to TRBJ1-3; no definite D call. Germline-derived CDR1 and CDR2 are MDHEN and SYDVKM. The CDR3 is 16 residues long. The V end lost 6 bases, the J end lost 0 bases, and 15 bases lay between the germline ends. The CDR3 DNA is TGTGCCAGCAGCTCCGATACAGAGATCTCTGGAAACACCATATATTTT. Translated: CASSSDTEISGNTIYF.

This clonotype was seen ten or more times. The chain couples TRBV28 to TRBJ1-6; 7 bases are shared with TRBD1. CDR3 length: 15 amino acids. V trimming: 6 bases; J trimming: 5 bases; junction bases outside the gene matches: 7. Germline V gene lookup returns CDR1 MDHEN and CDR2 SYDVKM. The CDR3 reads CASRGRTGHNSPLHF. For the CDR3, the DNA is TGTGCCAGCAGAGGGAGGACAGGACATAATTCACCCCTCCACTTT. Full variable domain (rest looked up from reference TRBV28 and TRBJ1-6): DVKVTQSSRYLVKRTGEKVFLECVQDMDHENMFWYRQDPGLGLRLIYFSYDVKMKEKGDIPEGYSVSREKKERFSLILESASTNQTSMYLCASRGRTGHNSPLHFGNGTRLTVT.

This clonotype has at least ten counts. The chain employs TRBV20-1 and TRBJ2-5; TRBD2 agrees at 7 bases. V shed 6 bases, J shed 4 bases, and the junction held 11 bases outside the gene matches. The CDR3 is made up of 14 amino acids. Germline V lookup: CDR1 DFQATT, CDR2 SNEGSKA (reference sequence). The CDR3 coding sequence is TGCAGTGCAAAAGGGGAGGGGTCGGGAGAGACCCAGTACTTC. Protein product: CSAKGEGSGETQYF.

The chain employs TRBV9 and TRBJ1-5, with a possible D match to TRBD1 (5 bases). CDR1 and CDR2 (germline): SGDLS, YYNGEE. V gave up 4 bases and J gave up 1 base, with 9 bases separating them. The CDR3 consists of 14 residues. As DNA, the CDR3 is TGTGCCAGCAGCCCTGGGGACAGCAATCAGCCCCAGCATTTT. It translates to CASSPGDSNQPQHF.

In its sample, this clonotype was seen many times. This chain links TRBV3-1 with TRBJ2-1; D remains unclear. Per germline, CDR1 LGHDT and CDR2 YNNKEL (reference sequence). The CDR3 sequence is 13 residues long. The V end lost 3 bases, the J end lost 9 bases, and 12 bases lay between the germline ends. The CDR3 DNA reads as TGTGCCAGCAGCCAGTCTAAAGGGCGTGAGCAGTTCTTC. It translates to CASSQSKGREQFF.

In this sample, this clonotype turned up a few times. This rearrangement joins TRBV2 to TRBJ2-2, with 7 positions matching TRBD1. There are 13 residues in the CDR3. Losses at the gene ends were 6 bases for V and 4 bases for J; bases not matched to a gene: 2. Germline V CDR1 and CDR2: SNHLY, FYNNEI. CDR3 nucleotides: TGTGCCAGCAGGACAGGGAGCACCGGGGAGCTGTTTTTT. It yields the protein CASRTGSTGELFF.

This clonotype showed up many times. This CDR3 reads CASSQERAGYLGDTQYF. CDR3 sequence (DNA): TGTGCCAGCAGCCAAGAAAGAGCGGGGTACTTAGGAGATACGCAGTATTTT. This sequence joins TRBV14 and TRBJ2-3, with 7 positions matching TRBD2. V was pared by 0 bases and J by 5 bases, with 11 bases of the junction left unmatched. Per the germline V gene, CDR1 is SGHDN and CDR2 is FVKESK. The CDR3 has 17 amino acids.

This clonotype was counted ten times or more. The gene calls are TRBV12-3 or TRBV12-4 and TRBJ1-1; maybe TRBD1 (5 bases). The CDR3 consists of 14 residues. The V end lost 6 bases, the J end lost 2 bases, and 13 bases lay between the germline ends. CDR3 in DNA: TGTGCCAGCAGATACTCGACAGATAACACTGAAGCTTTCTTT. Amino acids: CASRYSTDNTEAFF.

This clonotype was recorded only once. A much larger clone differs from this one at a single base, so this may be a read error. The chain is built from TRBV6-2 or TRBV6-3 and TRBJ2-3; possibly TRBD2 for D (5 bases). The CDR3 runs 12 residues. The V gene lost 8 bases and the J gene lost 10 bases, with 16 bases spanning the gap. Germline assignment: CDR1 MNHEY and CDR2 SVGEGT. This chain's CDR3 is CASGRPGRSQYF. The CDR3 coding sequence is TGTGCCAGCGGCCGGCCGGGAAGATCGCAGTATTTT.

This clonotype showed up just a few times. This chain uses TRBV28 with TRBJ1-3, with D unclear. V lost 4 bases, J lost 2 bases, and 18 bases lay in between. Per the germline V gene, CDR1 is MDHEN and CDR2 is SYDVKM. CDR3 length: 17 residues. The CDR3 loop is CASSSPVTTYTGNTIYF. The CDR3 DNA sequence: TGTGCCAGCAGTTCTCCAGTGACAACTTATACTGGAAACACCATATATTTT.

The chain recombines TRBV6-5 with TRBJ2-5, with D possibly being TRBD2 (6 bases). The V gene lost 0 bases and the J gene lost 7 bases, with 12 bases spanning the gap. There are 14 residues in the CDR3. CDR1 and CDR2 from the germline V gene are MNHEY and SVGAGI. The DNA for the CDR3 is TGTGCCAGCAGTTACTCGTCTAGCGCGGGGACCCAGTACTTC. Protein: CASSYSSSAGTQYF.

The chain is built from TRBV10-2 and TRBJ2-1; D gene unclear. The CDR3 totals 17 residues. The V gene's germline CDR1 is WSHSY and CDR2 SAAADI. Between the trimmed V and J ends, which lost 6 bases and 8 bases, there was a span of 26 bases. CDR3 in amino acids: CASREYSSTSVGDEQFF. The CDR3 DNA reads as TGCGCCAGCAGAGAATATTCCTCAACGAGTGTCGGAGATGAGCAGTTCTTC.

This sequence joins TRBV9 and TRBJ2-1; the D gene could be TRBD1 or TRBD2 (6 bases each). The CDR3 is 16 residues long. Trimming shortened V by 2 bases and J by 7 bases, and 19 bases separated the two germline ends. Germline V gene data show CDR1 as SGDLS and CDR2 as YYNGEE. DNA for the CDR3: TGTGCCAGCAGCGTCGAGTTGGGGGGCCTGATTAATGAGCAGTTCTTC. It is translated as CASSVELGGLINEQFF.

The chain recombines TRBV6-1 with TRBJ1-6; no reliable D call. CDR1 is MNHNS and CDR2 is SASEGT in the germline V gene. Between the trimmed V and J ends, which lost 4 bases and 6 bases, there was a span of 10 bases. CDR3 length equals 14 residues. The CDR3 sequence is CASSAGLGNSPLHF. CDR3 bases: TGTGCCAGCAGTGCCGGACTGGGTAATTCACCCCTCCACTTT.